A single TCR beta chain is shown here with its context. Profiled with immunoSEQ multiplex PCR; TCRdb holds only in-frame clones, not every one. The data show fewer than 200,000 clones, around 89% seen once. The data are from a study of blood T cell repertoires in COVID-19. The TCR originated in a man aged 45-65 years who had recovered from COVID-19. Sample: peripheral blood.

CDR3 DNA sequence: TGTGCCAGCAGTTACCGGGACAGACCCACAGATACGCAGTATTTT. This encodes CASSYRDRPTDTQYF. The V and J genes are TRBV27 and TRBJ2-3; 7 bases line up with TRBD1. The CDR3 length is 15 residues. J lost 2 bases, V lost 4 bases, and 6 bases had no gene match. The germline V gene has CDR1 MNHEY and CDR2 SMNVEV (reference sequence).